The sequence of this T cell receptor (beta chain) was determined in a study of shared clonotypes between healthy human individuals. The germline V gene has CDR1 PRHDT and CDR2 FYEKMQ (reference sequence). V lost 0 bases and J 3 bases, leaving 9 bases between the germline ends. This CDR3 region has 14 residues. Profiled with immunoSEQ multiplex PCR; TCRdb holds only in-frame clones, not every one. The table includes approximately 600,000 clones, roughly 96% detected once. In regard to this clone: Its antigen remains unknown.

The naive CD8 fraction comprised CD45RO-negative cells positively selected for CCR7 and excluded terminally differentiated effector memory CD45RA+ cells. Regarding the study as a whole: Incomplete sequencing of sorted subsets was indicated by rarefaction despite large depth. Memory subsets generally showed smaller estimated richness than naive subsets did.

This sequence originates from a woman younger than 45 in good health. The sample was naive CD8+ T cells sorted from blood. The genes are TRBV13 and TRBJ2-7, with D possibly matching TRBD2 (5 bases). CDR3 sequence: CASSLGGGYYEQYF. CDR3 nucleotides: TGTGCCAGCAGCTTAGGGGGCGGGTACTACGAGCAGTACTTC.